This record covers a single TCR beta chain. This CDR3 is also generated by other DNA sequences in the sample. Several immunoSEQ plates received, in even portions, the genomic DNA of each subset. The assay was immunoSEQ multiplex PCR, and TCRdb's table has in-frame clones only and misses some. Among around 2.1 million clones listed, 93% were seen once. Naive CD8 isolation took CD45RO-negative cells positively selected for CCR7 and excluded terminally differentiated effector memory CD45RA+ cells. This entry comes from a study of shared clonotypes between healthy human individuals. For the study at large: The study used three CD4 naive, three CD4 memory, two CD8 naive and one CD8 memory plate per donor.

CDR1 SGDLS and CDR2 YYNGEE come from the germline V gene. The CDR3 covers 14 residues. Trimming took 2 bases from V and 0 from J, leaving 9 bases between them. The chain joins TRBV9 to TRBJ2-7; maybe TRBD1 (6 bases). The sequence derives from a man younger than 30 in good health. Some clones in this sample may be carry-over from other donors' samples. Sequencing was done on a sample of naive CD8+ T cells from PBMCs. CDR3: CASSVRDISYEQYF. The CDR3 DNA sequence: TGTGCCAGCAGCGTTCGGGACATCTCCTACGAGCAGTACTTC.